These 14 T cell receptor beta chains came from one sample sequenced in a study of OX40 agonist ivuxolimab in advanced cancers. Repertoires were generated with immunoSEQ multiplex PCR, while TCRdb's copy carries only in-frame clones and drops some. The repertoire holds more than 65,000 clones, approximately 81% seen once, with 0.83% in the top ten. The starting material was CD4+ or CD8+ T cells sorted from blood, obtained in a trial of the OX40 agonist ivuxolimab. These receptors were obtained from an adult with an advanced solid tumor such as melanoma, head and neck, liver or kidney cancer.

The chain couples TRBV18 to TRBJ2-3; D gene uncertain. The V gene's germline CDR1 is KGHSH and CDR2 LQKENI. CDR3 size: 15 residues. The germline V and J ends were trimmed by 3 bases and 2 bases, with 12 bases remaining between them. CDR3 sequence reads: CASSPGGQFTDTQYF. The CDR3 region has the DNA TGTGCCAGCTCACCGGGCGGCCAATTCACAGATACGCAGTATTTT.

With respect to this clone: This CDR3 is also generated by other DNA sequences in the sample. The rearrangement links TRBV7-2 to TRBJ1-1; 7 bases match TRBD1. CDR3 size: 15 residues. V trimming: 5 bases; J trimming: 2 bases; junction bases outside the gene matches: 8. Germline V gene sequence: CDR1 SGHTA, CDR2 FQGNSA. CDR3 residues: CASSGQGGANTEAFF. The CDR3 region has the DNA TGTGCCAGCAGCGGGCAGGGGGGGGCCAACACTGAAGCTTTCTTT.

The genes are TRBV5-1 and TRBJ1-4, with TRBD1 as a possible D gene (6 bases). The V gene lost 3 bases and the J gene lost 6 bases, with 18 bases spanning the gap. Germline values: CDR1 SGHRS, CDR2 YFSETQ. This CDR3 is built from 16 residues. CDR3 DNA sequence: TGCGCCAGCAGCTGGTCTCAGGGAGGGGGTTATGAAAAACTGTTTTTT. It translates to CASSWSQGGGYEKLFF.

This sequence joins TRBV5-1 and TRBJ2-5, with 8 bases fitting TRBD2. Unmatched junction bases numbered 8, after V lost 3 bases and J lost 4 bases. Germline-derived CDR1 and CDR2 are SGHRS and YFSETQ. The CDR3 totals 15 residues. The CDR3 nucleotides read TGCGCCAGCAGCTCATGGGCGGGGGGAAGAGAGACCCAGTACTTC. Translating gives CASSSWAGGRETQYF.

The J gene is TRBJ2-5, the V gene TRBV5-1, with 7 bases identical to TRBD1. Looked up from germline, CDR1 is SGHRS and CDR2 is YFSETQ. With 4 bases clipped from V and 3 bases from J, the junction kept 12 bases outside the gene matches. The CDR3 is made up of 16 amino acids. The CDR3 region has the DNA TGCGCCAGCAGCGCCACGACAGGGTTCAGGAAAGAGACCCAGTACTTC. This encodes CASSATTGFRKETQYF.

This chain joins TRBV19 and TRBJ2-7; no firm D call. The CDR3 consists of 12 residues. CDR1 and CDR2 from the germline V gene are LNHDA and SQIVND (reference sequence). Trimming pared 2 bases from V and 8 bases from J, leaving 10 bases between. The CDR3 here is CASSISPQQQYF. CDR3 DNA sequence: TGTGCCAGTAGTATAAGCCCGCAGCAGCAGTACTTC.

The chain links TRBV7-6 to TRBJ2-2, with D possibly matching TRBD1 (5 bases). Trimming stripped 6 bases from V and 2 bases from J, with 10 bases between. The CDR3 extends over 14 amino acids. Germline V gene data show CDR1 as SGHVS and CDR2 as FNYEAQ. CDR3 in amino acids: CASRRDRNTGELFF. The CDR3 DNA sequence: TGTGCCAGCAGACGAGACAGAAACACCGGGGAGCTGTTTTTT.

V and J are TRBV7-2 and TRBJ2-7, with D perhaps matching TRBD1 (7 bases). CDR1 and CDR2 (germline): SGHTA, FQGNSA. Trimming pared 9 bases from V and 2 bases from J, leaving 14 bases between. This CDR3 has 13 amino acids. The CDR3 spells CASWQGGTYEQYF. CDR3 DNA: TGTGCCAGTTGGCAGGGGGGCACCTACGAGCAGTACTTC.

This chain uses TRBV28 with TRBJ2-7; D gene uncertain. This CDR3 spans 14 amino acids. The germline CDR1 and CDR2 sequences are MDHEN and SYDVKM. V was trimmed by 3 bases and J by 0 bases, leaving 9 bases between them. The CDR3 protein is CASSLPGSSYEQYF. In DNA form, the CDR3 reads TGTGCCAGCAGTTTGCCCGGAAGCTCCTACGAGCAGTACTTC.

The CDR3 DNA sequence: TGTGCCAGCTCACCAAGTGCGGGGGGGACCTACGAGCAGTACTTC. This codes for CASSPSAGGTYEQYF. This sequence joins TRBV18 and TRBJ2-7; 9 nucleotides line up with TRBD2. The CDR3 extends over 15 amino acids. Germline trimming cut 2 bases from V and 2 bases from J; bases unmatched to any gene: 4. Germline V lookup: CDR1 KGHSH, CDR2 LQKENI.

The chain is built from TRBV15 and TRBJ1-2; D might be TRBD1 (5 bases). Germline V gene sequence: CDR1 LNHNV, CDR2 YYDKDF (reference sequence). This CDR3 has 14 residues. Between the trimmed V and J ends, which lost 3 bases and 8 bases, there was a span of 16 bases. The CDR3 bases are TGTGCCACCAGCAGGGGGGTCGGTCCGGGCGGCTACACCTTC. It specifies CATSRGVGPGGYTF.

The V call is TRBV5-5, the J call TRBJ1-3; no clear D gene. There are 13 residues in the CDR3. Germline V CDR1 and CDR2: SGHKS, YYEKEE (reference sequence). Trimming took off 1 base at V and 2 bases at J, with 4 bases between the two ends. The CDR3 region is CASSLSTGNTIYF. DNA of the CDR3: TGTGCCAGCAGCTTGTCCACTGGAAACACCATATATTTT.

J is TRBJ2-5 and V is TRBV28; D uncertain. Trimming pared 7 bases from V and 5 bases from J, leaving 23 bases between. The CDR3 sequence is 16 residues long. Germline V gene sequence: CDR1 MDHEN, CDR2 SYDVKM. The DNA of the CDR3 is TGTGCCAGCAAGAAGGCCCTGTTTTATTCGCCGGAGACCCAGTACTTC. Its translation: CASKKALFYSPETQYF.

CDR3 coding DNA: TGCGCCAGCAGCGTATGTCCAGAGGACAGGGGCTTTTGGTCACCCCTCCACTTT. Its translation is CASSVCPEDRGFWSPLHF. V is TRBV23-1 and J is TRBJ1-6; 9 bases line up with TRBD1. TRBV23-1 has ORF status, its function being uncertain. The V segment lost 6 bases and the J segment 10 bases; nucleotides outside the gene matches: 19. This CDR3 has 18 residues.